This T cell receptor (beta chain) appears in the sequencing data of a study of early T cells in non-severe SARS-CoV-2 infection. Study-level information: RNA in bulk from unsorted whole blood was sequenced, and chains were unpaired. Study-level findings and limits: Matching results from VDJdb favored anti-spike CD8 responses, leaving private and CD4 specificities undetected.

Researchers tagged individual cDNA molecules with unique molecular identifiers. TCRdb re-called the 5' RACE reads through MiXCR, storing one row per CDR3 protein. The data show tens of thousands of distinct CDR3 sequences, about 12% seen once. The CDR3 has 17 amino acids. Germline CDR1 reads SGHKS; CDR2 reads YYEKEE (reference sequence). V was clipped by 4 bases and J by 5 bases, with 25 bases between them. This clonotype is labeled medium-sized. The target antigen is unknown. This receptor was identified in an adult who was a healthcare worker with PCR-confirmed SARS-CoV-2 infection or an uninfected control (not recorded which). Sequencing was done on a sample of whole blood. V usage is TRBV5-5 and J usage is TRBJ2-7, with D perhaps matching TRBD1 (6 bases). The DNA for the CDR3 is TGTGCCAGCAGCATATTTGGACAGTCCTCTCTGACGGACGAGCAGTACTTC. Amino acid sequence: CASSIFGQSSLTDEQYF.